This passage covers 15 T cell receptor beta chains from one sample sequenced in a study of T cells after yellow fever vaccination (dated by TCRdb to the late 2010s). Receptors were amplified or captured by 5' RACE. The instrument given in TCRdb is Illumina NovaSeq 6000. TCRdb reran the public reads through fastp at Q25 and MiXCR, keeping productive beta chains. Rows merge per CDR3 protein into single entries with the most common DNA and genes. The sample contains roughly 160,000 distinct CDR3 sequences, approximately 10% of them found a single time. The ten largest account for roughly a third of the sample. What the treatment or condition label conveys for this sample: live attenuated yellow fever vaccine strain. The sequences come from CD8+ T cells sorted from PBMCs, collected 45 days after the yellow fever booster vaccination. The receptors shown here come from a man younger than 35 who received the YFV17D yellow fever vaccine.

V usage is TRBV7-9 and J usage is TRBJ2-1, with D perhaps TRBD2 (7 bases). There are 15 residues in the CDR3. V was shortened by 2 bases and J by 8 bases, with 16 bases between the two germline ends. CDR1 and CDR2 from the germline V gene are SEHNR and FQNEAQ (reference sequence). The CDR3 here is CASSLFTGREHEQFF. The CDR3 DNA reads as TGTGCCAGCAGCTTATTTACAGGGAGGGAACATGAGCAGTTCTTC.

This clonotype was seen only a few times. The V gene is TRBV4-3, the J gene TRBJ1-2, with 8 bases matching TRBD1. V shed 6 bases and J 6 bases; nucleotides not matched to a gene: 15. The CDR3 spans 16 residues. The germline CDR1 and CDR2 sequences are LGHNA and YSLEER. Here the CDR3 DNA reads TGCGCCAGCAGACAAACCCGGGACAGGTATTTCGATGGCTACACCTTC. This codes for CASRQTRDRYFDGYTF.

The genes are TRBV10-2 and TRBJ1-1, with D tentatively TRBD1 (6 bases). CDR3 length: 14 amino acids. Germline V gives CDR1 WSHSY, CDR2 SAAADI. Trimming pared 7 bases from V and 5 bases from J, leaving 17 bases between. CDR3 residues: CASIATGRETEAFF. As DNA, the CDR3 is TGCGCCAGCATAGCTACAGGGCGGGAAACTGAAGCTTTCTTT.

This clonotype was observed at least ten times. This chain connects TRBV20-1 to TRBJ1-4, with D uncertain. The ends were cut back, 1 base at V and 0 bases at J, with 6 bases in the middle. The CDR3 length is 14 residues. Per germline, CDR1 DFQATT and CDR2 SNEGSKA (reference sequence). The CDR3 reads CSARATATNEKLFF. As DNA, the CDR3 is TGCAGTGCTAGAGCGACGGCAACTAATGAAAAACTGTTTTTT.

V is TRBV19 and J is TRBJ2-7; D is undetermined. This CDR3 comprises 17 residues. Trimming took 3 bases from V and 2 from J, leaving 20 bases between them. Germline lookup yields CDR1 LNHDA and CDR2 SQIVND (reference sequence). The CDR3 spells CASSIQDIGSLPYEQYF. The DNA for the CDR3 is TGTGCCAGTAGTATTCAGGATATTGGGTCTTTGCCCTACGAGCAGTACTTC.

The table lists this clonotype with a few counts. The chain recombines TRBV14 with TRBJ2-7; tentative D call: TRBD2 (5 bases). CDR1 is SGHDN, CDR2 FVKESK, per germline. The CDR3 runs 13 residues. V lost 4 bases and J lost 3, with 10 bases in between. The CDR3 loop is CASSRGVYYEQYV. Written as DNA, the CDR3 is TGTGCCAGCAGCCGGGGAGTTTACTACGAGCAGTACGTC.

The CDR3 sequence is CASSLQGAVVTEAFF. The CDR3 coding sequence is TGTGCCAGCAGCCTTCAGGGGGCGGTGGTCACTGAAGCTTTCTTT. V gene TRBV7-2 combines with J gene TRBJ1-1; TRBD1 matches 8 bases. CDR1 is SGHTA and CDR2 is FQGNSA in the germline V gene. The V and J ends lost 5 bases and 4 bases, in that order; junction bases with no gene match: 9. CDR3 size: 15 residues.

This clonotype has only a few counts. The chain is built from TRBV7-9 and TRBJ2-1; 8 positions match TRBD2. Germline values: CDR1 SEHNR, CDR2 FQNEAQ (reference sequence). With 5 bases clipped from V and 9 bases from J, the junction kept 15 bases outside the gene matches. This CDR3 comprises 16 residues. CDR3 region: CASSPRGAGALSEQFF. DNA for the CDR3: TGTGCCAGCAGCCCCAGGGGAGCGGGGGCCCTCAGTGAGCAGTTCTTC.

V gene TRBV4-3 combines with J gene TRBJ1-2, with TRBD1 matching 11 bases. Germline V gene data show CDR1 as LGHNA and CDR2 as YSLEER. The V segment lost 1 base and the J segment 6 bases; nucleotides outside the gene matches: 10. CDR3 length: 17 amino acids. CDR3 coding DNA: TGCGCCAGCAGCCAAGGCCCCCCGGACAGGGGGCGGAATGGCTACACCTTC. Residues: CASSQGPPDRGRNGYTF.

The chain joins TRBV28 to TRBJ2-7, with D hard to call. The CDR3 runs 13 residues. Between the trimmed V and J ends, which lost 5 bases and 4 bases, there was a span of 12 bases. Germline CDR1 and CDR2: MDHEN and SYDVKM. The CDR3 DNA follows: TGTGCCAGCAGTCTCCGTGGCCGGTACGAGCAGTACGTC. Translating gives CASSLRGRYEQYV.

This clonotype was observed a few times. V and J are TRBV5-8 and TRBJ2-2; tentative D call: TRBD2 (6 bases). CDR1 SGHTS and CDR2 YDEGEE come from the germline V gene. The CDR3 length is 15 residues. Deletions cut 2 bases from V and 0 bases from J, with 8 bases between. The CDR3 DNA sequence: TGTGCCAGCAGCTTTAGGGACTCGAACACCGGGGAGCTGTTTTTT. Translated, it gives CASSFRDSNTGELFF.

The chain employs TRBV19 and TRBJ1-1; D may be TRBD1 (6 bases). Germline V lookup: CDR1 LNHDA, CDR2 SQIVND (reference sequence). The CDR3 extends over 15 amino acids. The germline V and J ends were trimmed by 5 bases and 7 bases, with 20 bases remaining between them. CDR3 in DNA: TGTGCCAGTAGTCCAAGGCCATCTCCGGGACATGAAGCTTTCTTT. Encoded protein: CASSPRPSPGHEAFF.

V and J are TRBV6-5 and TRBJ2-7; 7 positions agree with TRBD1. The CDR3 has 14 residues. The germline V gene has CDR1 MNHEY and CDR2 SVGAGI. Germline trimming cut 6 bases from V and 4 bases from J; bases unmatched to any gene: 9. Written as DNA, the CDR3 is TGTGCCAGCAGCCACCTGGGACAGCATTACGAGCAGTACTTC. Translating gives CASSHLGQHYEQYF.

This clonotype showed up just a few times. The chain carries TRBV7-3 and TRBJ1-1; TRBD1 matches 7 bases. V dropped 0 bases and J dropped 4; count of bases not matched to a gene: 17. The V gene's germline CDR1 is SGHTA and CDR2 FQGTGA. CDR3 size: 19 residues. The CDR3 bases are TGTGCCAGCAGCTTAACACAGGGGAAGTTCCACATTCTGGGCACTGAAGCTTTCTTT. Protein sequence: CASSLTQGKFHILGTEAFF.

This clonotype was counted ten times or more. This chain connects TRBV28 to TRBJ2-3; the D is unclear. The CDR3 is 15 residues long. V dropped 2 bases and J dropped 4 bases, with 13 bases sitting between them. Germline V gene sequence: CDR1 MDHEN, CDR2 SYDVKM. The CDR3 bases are TGTGCCAGCAGTTTACTGGCAGGAGAGGCAGATACGCAGTATTTT. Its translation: CASSLLAGEADTQYF. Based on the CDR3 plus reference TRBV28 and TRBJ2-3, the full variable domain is DVKVTQSSRYLVKRTGEKVFLECVQDMDHENMFWYRQDPGLGLRLIYFSYDVKMKEKGDIPEGYSVSREKKERFSLILESASTNQTSMYLCASSLLAGEADTQYFGPGTRLTVL.